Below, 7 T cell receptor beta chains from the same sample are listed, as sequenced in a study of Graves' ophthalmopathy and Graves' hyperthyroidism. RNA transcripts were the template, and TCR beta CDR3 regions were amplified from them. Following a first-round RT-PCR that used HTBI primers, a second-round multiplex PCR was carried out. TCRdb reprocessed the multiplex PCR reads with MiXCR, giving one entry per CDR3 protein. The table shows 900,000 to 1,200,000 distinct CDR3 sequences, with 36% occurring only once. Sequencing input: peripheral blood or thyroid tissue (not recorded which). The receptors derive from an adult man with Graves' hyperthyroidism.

In DNA form, the CDR3 reads TGTGCCATCAGTGAGTCGGGCCAGGGGAGGGAGACCCAGTACTTC. Its protein is CAISESGQGRETQYF. The V call is TRBV10-3, the J call TRBJ2-5; either TRBD1 or TRBD2 may supply D (6 bases each). This CDR3 has 15 residues. Trimming removed 0 bases at V and 5 bases at J, with 13 bases between. In germline, CDR1 is ENHRY, CDR2 SYGVKD.

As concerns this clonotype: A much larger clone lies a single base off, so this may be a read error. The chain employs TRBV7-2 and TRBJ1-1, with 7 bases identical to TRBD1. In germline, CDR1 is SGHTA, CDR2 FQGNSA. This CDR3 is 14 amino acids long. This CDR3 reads CASSLTGESTEVFF. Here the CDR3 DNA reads TGTGCCAGCAGCTTAACAGGGGAGTCGACTGAAGTTTTCTTT. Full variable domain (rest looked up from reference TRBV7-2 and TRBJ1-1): GAGVSQSPSNKVTEKGKDVELRCDPISGHTALYWYRQSLGQGLEFLIYFQGNSAPDKSGLPSDRFSAERTGGSVSTLTIQRTQQEDSAVYLCASSLTGESTEVFFGQGTRLTVV.

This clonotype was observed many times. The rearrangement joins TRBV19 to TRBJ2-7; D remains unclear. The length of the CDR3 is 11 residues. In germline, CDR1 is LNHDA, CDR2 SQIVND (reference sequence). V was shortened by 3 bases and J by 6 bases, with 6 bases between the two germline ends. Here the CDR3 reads CASSIPGEQYF. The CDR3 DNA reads TGTGCCAGTAGTATTCCGGGCGAGCAGTACTTC.

The CDR3 sequence: CASSISGLAGAYEQYF. CDR3 in DNA: TGTGCCAGTAGTATATCGGGACTAGCGGGAGCCTACGAGCAGTACTTC. This chain links TRBV19 with TRBJ2-7, with 14 nucleotides matching TRBD2. The CDR3 contains 16 residues. Germline CDR1 LNHDA, CDR2 SQIVND (reference sequence). The V and J ends lost 2 bases and 2 bases, in that order; junction bases with no gene match: 2.

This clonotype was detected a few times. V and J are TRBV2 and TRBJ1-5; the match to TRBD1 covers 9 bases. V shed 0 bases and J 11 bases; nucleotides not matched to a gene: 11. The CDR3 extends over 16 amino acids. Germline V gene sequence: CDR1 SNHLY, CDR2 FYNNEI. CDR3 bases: TGTGCCAGCAGTGAAGCGCTCAGGACAGGGGAGAAGACCCAGCATTTT. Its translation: CASSEALRTGEKTQHF.

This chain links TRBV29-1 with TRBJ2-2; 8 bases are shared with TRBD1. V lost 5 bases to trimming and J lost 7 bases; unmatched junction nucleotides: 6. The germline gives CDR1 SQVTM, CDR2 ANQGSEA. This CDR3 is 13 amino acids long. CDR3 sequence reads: CSVPDRASGELFF. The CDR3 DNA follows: TGCAGCGTTCCGGACAGGGCGAGCGGGGAGCTGTTTTTT.

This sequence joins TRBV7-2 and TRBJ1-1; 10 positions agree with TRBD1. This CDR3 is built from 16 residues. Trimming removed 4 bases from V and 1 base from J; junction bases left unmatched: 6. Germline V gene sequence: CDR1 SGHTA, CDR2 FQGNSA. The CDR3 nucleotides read TGTGCCAGCAGCTCAGTGGACAGGGGGTGGAACACTGAAGCTTTCTTT. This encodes CASSSVDRGWNTEAFF.